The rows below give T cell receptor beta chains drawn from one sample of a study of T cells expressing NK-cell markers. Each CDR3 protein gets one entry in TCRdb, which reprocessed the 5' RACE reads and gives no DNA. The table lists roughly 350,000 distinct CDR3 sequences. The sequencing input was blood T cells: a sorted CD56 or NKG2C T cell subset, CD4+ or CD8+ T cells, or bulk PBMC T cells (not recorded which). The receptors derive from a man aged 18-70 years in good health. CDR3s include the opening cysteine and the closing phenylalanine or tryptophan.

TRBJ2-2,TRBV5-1,CASIEVRGTVNTGELFF
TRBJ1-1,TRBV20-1,CSARDPPGRSGDSAEAFF
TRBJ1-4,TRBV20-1,CSARPRTGKNEKLFF
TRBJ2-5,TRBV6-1,CASSEARVRRFAGETQYF
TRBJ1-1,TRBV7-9,CASRRTGTVNTEAFF
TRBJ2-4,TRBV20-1,CSARDGGRENIQYF
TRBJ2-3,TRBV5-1,CASDLSGYPGDTQYF
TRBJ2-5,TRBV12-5,CASGLVRTSGETQYF
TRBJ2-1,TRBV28,CASSLAHPRGGHQFF
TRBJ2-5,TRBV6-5,CASSYRPWGRETQYF
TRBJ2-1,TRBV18,CASSPTVTSSNEQFF
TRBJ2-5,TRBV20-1,CSARVPRGGAPQETQYF
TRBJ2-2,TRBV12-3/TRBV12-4,CASSPTAARLNTGELFF
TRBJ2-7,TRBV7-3,CASSLAGEGEQYF
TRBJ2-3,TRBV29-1,CSVGGASTDTQYF
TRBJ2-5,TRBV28,CASSSLRDRALETQYF
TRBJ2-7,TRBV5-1,CASSSQGQGLSYEQYF
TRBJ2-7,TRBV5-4,CASSLRRGESSYEQYF
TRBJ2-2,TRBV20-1,CSAPRQGSNTGELFF
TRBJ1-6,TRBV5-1,CASSLAGTGGNSPLHF
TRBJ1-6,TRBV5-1,CASSLGGLSRGSPLHF
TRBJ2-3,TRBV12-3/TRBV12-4,CASTRGLAGADTQYF
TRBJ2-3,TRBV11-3,CASSSQLQRTQYF
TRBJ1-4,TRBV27,CAILRATNEKLFF
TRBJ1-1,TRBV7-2,CAGNRGKNTEAFF
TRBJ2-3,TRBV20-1,CSAYGGYASTDTQYF
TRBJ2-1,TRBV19,CASSTSQGFKQQFF
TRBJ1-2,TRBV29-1,CSVRQGYGYTF
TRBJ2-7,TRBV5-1,CASSLGAGQARYEQYF
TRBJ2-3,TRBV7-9,CASSFRQGLDTDTQYF
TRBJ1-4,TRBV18,CASSDGVNEKLFF
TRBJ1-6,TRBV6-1,CASTETGNSPLHF
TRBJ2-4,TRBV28,CASSPTRGANIQYF
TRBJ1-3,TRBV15,CATSRPQDRRNTIYF
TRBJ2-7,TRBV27,CASSLGQGRGEQYF
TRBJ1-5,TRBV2,CASSGTQSSNQPQHF
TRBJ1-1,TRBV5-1,CASSLAQGGSEAFF
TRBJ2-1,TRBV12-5,CASGPPAGLAGQGEQFF
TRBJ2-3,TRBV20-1,CSAAAVRGPNTQYF
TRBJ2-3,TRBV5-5,CASSFLRTRDDTQYF
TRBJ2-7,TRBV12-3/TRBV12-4,CASSSTDRGYEQYF
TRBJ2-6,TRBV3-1,CASSQGVGLAYSGANVLTF
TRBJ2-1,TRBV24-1,CATSDSATGGNEQFF
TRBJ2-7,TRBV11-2,CASSTGPLSYEQYF
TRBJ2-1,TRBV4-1,CASSQTLGGPLNEQFF
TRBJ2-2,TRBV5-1,CASSLKDRGHVNTGELFF
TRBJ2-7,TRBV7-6,CASSLAPGGFSYEQYF
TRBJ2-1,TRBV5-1,CASRRRIAGGSGNNEQFF
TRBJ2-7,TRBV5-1,CASRSRGQGAYEQYF
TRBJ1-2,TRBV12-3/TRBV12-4,CASSLAGDGYTF
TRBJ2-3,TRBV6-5,CASSSPRMSPTDTQYF